This is a list of T cell receptor beta chains from one sample in a study of long-term antiretroviral therapy in people with HIV. Measured with immunoSEQ multiplex PCR; TCRdb has only the in-frame clones, and not every one. This sample has approximately 20,000 clones, with 84% found just once. Sequences were derived from unsorted PBMCs, sampled 0.9 years after starting antiretroviral therapy. Receptors originate from a man aged 18-30 years with HIV. The CDR3 runs from the conserved cysteine through the conserved F or W. Each record gives: D gene, clone size, V gene, J gene, CDR3 protein, CDR3 DNA. D genes are given only for firm matches. Only part of the rows carry a size: once, few, many, or a class if the clone is expanded.

-	-	TRBV7-2	TRBJ1-2	CASSSQAGGYTF	TGTGCCAGCAGCTCCCAAGCAGGGGGCTACACCTTC
TRBD1	-	TRBV7-8	TRBJ2-7	CASSLGQGAYEQYF	TGTGCCAGCAGCTTAGGACAGGGGGCTTACGAGCAGTACTTC
TRBD1	-	TRBV11-2	TRBJ2-5	CASSLGDRGQETQYF	TGTGCCAGCAGCTTAGGGGACAGGGGGCAAGAGACCCAGTACTTC
-	few	TRBV5-1	TRBJ1-3	CASSSLGLLGSGNTIYF	TGCGCCAGCAGCTCACTGGGACTCCTTGGCTCTGGAAACACCATATATTTT
TRBD2	-	TRBV11-1	TRBJ2-5	CASSFSAGGQETQYF	TGTGCCAGCAGCTTTTCAGCGGGGGGTCAAGAGACCCAGTACTTC
TRBD1	once	TRBV9	TRBJ2-6	CASSPLYRGPSGANVLTF	TGTGCCAGCAGCCCCCTCTACAGGGGTCCCTCTGGGGCCAACGTCCTGACTTTC
-	few	TRBV5-4	TRBJ1-6	CASSLAGSSYNSPLHF	TGTGCCAGCAGCTTGGCAGGGAGCTCCTATAATTCACCCCTCCACTTT
-	-	TRBV28	TRBJ1-1	CASSGSLNTEAFF	TGTGCCAGCAGTGGAAGCTTGAACACTGAAGCTTTCTTT
-	few	TRBV5-4	TRBJ1-1	CASSLMNTEAFF	TGTGCCAGCAGCTTGATGAACACTGAAGCTTTCTTT
-	-	TRBV4-1	TRBJ1-1	CASSQVRGGNTEAFF	TGCGCCAGCAGCCAAGTCAGGGGAGGGAACACTGAAGCTTTCTTT
-	-	TRBV6-1	TRBJ1-2	CASRALGEGLGYTF	TGTGCCAGCAGAGCCCTAGGAGAGGGACTTGGCTACACCTTC
TRBD1	-	TRBV7-9	TRBJ1-2	CASSSTPTGANYGYTF	TGTGCCAGCAGCTCAACCCCGACAGGGGCTAACTATGGCTACACCTTC